This T cell receptor beta chain was sequenced for a study of cytomegalovirus exposure and HLA in healthy donors. Primers included in the PCR were 60 Vbeta and 13 Jbeta primers. Sequenced by immunoSEQ multiplex PCR; TCRdb stores in-frame clones only, minus some. The table shows 65,000 to 75,000 clones, with 55% to 75% occurring only once. This clone turned up a few times. Its antigen is undetermined. Study outcomes and limitations: Cytomegalovirus status, reportedly, was diagnosed with high specificity and sensitivity by the classifier. For most TCR beta V segments, an earlier analysis put the productive rate at about 90% or about 30% of the time.

V shed 6 bases, J shed 0 bases, and the junction held 6 bases outside the gene matches. The germline V gene encodes CDR1 SGHTA and CDR2 FQGNSA. There are 16 residues in the CDR3. This chain connects TRBV7-2 to TRBJ2-7; TRBD2 agrees at 12 bases. Sequencing input: PBMCs. The receptor was isolated from a middle-aged man in good health and CMV-seropositive. The CDR3 bases are TGTGCCAGCAGGGATTGGACTAGCGGGGACTCCTACGAGCAGTACTTC. It yields the protein CASRDWTSGDSYEQYF.